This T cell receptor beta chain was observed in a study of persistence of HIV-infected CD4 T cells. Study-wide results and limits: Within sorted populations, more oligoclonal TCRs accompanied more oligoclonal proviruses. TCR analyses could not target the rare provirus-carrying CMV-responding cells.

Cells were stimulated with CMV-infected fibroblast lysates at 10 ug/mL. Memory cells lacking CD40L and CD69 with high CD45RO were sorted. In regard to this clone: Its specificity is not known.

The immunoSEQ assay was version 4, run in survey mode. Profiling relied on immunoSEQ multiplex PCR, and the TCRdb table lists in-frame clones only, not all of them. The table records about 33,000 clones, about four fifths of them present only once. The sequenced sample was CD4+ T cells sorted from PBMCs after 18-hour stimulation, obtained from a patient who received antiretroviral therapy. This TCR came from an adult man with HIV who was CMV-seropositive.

The CDR3 nucleotides read TGCGCCAGCAGCCGAGTATACGGGGAAAACACAGATACGCAGTATTTT. Its translation: CASSRVYGENTDTQYF. The chain carries TRBV4-1 and TRBJ2-3; perhaps TRBD2 as D (5 bases). V dropped 4 bases and J dropped 2 bases, with 16 bases sitting between them. This CDR3 comprises 16 residues. Germline loops: CDR1 MGHRA, CDR2 YSYEKL.